Shown below are 27 T cell receptor beta chains from a single sample sequenced in a study of blood T cells in healthy people across ages (dated by TCRdb to the mid-2010s). The protocol used for the library was 5' RACE. The run used an Illumina HiSeq 2500. A second PCR of about 6 to 11 cycles was performed with a sample-barcoded 5' primer and a J-beta primer mix. TCRdb reprocessed the public reads (quality trimming at Q25 with fastp, clone calling with MiXCR) and kept in-frame beta chains. Entries that share a CDR3 protein sequence are merged under the most common genes and DNA. This sample gives 850,000 to 1,100,000 distinct CDR3 sequences in total; 35% to 40% of them show up just once. The ten largest clones represent approximately 14% of the sample. The sample consisted of blood. These receptors all stem from a man aged 18-30 years in good health.

The V call is TRBV7-2, the J call TRBJ2-1, with 9 bases identical to TRBD1. CDR3 length: 16 residues. Germline CDR1 and CDR2: SGHTA and FQGNSA. J lost 2 bases, V lost 2 bases, and 4 bases had no gene match. Written as DNA, the CDR3 is TGTGCCAGCAGCTTAAGCGACAGGGGGACCTACAATGAGCAGTTCTTC. Its protein product is CASSLSDRGTYNEQFF.

The chain employs TRBV12-3 or TRBV12-4 and TRBJ1-1; D uncertain. The V gene lost 4 bases and the J gene lost 5 bases, with 17 bases spanning the gap. The length of the CDR3 is 15 residues. For the CDR3, the DNA is TGTGCCAGCAGTTACCGGGCCTCCCCGGGGACTGAAGCTTTCTTT. Translated, it gives CASSYRASPGTEAFF.

This clonotype occurred a few times. This rearrangement joins TRBV29-1 to TRBJ2-7, with 9 bases identical to TRBD1. Germline V gene lookup returns CDR1 SQVTM and CDR2 ANQGSEA. The CDR3 totals 15 residues. The V and J ends lost 1 base and 1 base, in that order; junction bases with no gene match: 5. In DNA, the CDR3 is TGCAGCGTTGAAGGCGGAGGGACAGGGTCCTACGAGCAGTACTTC. This encodes CSVEGGGTGSYEQYF.

The chain has TRBV10-3 and TRBJ2-3, with TRBD2 matching 13 bases. The trim removed 3 bases at V and 4 bases at J, leaving 13 bases unmatched. The length of the CDR3 is 19 residues. Germline lookup yields CDR1 ENHRY and CDR2 SYGVKD. The CDR3, as DNA: TGTGCCATCAGTGACCCATCGTGGACTAGCGGGGGTGGGTCAGATACGCAGTATTTT. Its translation is CAISDPSWTSGGGSDTQYF.

This clonotype appeared a few times. This chain uses TRBV11-2 with TRBJ2-5; D possibly corresponds to TRBD1 (5 bases). Germline V gene lookup returns CDR1 SGHAT and CDR2 FQNNGV. The CDR3 runs to 13 residues. Trimming removed 4 bases from V and 6 bases from J, with 12 bases in between. This CDR3 reads CASSSSQGKTQYF. As DNA, the CDR3 is TGTGCCAGCAGCTCGTCTCAGGGAAAGACCCAGTACTTC.

To note about this clonotype: A much larger clone differs by one base, so this may be a read error. The chain couples TRBV2 to TRBJ1-2; D is unresolved. The CDR3 runs to 13 residues. Germline CDR1 is SNHLY and CDR2 is FYNNEI. Trimming shortened V by 1 base and J by 8 bases, and 11 bases separated the two germline ends. The chain's CDR3 is CASSEGHHDGYTF. The DNA for the CDR3 is TGTGCCAGCAGTGAAGGGCATCACGACGGCTACACCTTC.

The rearrangement links TRBV20-1 to TRBJ2-7; TRBD2 might be the D (6 bases). CDR1 and CDR2 (germline): DFQATT, SNEGSKA (reference sequence). CDR3 length equals 14 residues. With 0 bases removed from V and 4 bases from J, the gap between germline ends came to 13 bases. The CDR3 protein is CSARDQAGQYEQYF. The DNA of the CDR3 is TGCAGTGCTAGAGATCAGGCGGGGCAATACGAGCAGTACTTC.

This chain connects TRBV27 to TRBJ2-1, with 10 nucleotides matching TRBD1. Germline V lookup: CDR1 MNHEY, CDR2 SMNVEV (reference sequence). This CDR3 contains 15 residues. The V and J ends lost 10 bases and 3 bases, in that order; junction bases with no gene match: 9. CDR3 DNA sequence: TGTGCCATAGTTCGGGACAGGGGCGACTACAATGAGCAGTTCTTC. This sequence encodes CAIVRDRGDYNEQFF.

The chain couples TRBV4-2 to TRBJ1-1, with D hard to call. This CDR3 region has 14 residues. With 1 base removed from V and 10 bases from J, the gap between germline ends came to 16 bases. Germline loops: CDR1 LGHNA, CDR2 YNFKEQ. CDR3 nucleotide sequence: TGTGCCAGCAGCCAAGTTAATACGGATGGGGTAGCTTTCTTT. Its translation: CASSQVNTDGVAFF.

This chain connects TRBV7-7 to TRBJ2-7; D gene ambiguous. CDR1 SSHAT and CDR2 FNYEAQ come from the germline V gene (reference sequence). V was clipped by 4 bases and J by 6 bases, with 13 bases between them. The CDR3 has 13 residues. CDR3: CASSSVVGAEQYF. In DNA, the CDR3 is TGTGCCAGCAGCTCCGTGGTTGGCGCCGAGCAGTACTTC.

CDR3 in amino acids: CASSLSQGVDYGYTF. The CDR3 DNA sequence: TGCGCCAGCAGCTTATCCCAAGGAGTTGACTATGGCTACACCTTC. The chain joins TRBV5-1 to TRBJ1-2; D is uncertain. The CDR3 contains 15 residues. Trimming shortened V by 2 bases and J by 3 bases, and 14 bases separated the two germline ends. Germline-derived CDR1 and CDR2 are SGHRS and YFSETQ.

This clonotype was observed a handful of times. The rearrangement links TRBV25-1 to TRBJ1-1; TRBD1 agrees at 7 bases. Germline-derived CDR1 and CDR2 are MGHDK and SYGVNS. V was clipped by 1 base and J by 5 bases; unmatched bases: 4. This CDR3 spans 14 amino acids. CDR3 in DNA: TGTGCCAGCAGTGAATTTGACAGGGCGACTGAAGCTTTCTTT. Translation gives CASSEFDRATEAFF.

The chain joins TRBV5-5 to TRBJ2-1; no firm D call. The V end lost 3 bases, the J end lost 2 bases, and 15 bases lay between the germline ends. This CDR3 is 16 amino acids long. CDR1 is SGHKS and CDR2 is YYEKEE in the germline V gene (reference sequence). The DNA for the CDR3 is TGTGCCAGCAGCTCGTCAACCCTCGCTCCCTACAATGAGCAGTTCTTC. Translating it yields CASSSSTLAPYNEQFF.

Only a few counts were recorded for this clonotype. The J gene is TRBJ2-3, the V gene TRBV20-1, with D perhaps matching TRBD1 (6 bases). V lost 3 bases and J lost 4, with 14 bases in between. Germline V gene lookup returns CDR1 DFQATT and CDR2 SNEGSKA (reference sequence). This CDR3 is 14 amino acids long. CDR3: CSARGHRPADTQYF. CDR3 in DNA: TGCAGTGCTAGGGGACACCGACCAGCAGATACGCAGTATTTT.

This chain links TRBV6-2 or TRBV6-3 with TRBJ2-3; tentatively, D is TRBD2 (6 bases). The CDR3 consists of 12 residues. Trimming took 6 bases from V and 13 from J, leaving 17 bases between them. CDR1 and CDR2 from the germline V gene are MNHEY and SVGEGT. CDR3 region: CASSQGLLAEYF. CDR3 in DNA: TGTGCCAGCAGCCAGGGACTTCTTGCGGAGTATTTT.

The rearrangement joins TRBV9 to TRBJ2-5; TRBD2 agrees at 9 bases. This CDR3 has 15 amino acids. V lost 7 bases, J lost 11 bases, and 18 bases stayed unmatched. In germline, CDR1 is SGDLS, CDR2 YYNGEE. The CDR3 loop reads CASGQRVAGDNEQYF. As DNA, the CDR3 is TGTGCCAGCGGCCAACGGGTAGCGGGGGACAATGAGCAGTACTTC.

This clonotype was seen a few times. The chain links TRBV20-1 to TRBJ1-5, with D tentatively TRBD1 (5 bases). Germline CDR1 DFQATT, CDR2 SNEGSKA (reference sequence). There are 15 residues in the CDR3. V gave up 2 bases and J gave up 4 bases, with 15 bases separating them. The CDR3 here is CSARPRDPLNQPQHF. The CDR3 DNA follows: TGCAGTGCTAGACCCCGGGACCCCTTAAATCAGCCCCAGCATTTT.

As concerns this clonotype: A much bigger clone sits one base away, suggesting this may be a read error. The V call is TRBV5-1, the J call TRBJ2-1, with 9 bases matching TRBD2. The DNA matches TRBJ2-7 better at its end, which makes the J call doubtful. This CDR3 has 15 residues. Germline CDR1 and CDR2: SGHRS and YFSETQ. The CDR3 DNA follows: TGCGCCAGCAAAGAGGCGGGGGGGTCCTACAATGAGCAGTACTTC. It translates to CASKEAGGSYNEQYF.

The chain's CDR3 is CASRGPLPYNEQFF. The CDR3, as DNA: TGTGCCAGCAGGGGACCCCTTCCCTACAATGAGCAGTTCTTC. The chain uses TRBV6-5 and TRBJ2-1; D is possibly TRBD1 or TRBD2 (5 bases each). V was shortened by 6 bases and J by 2 bases, with 11 bases between the two germline ends. This CDR3 is built from 14 residues. Germline V gene sequence: CDR1 MNHEY, CDR2 SVGAGI.

The chain has TRBV19 and TRBJ1-2, with a possible D match to TRBD1 (5 bases). V was clipped by 7 bases and J by 3 bases, with 12 bases between them. This CDR3 contains 13 residues. In germline, CDR1 is LNHDA, CDR2 SQIVND (reference sequence). The CDR3 is CASNHQGHYGYTF. CDR3 bases: TGTGCCAGTAACCATCAGGGACACTATGGCTACACCTTC.

The sample holds a few counts of this clonotype. V gene TRBV29-1 combines with J gene TRBJ1-1; 10 bases line up with TRBD1. J lost 6 bases, V lost 6 bases, and 13 bases had no gene match. The germline CDR1 and CDR2 sequences are SQVTM and ANQGSEA. The CDR3 is made up of 15 amino acids. The CDR3 DNA reads TGCAGCGTCCCAAGTGGGGGACAGGGGTCTTCTGAAGCTTTCTTT. Protein sequence: CSVPSGGQGSSEAFF.

This chain uses TRBV20-1 with TRBJ2-1, with D uncertain. Trimming shortened V by 3 bases and J by 8 bases, and 11 bases separated the two germline ends. The V gene's germline CDR1 is DFQATT and CDR2 SNEGSKA (reference sequence). The CDR3 has 12 residues. The CDR3 DNA sequence: TGCAGTGCTAGTTATGGGTTCTATGAGCAGTTCTTC. Amino acid sequence: CSASYGFYEQFF.

This clonotype was seen many times. This rearrangement joins TRBV4-3 to TRBJ1-2, with a possible D match to TRBD1 (5 bases). The CDR3 has 14 amino acids. The V end was cut by 0 bases, the J end by 8 bases, with 13 bases between. Germline V gene sequence: CDR1 LGHNA, CDR2 YSLEER. CDR3 amino acids: CASSQEGQGYGYTF. CDR3 sequence (DNA): TGCGCCAGCAGCCAAGAAGGTCAGGGTTACGGCTACACCTTC.

For the CDR3, the DNA is TGTGCCAGTCGACCCGTTCACAGGAACACTGAAGCTTTCTTT. Translation gives CASRPVHRNTEAFF. The J gene is TRBJ1-1, the V gene TRBV19, with unresolved D. Germline assignment: CDR1 LNHDA and CDR2 SQIVND (reference sequence). V was pared by 8 bases and J by 1 base, with 14 bases between. This CDR3 spans 14 amino acids.

In DNA, the CDR3 is TGTGCCAGCAGCCAAGATTATGGCGTCAGGACAGGAGATCAGCCCCAGCATTTT. It specifies CASSQDYGVRTGDQPQHF. The rearrangement uses TRBV4-2 and TRBJ1-5; 7 bases line up with TRBD1. CDR1 is LGHNA and CDR2 is YNFKEQ in the germline V gene. This CDR3 is 18 amino acids long. The junction had 13 bases not matched to a gene; V was cut back by 0 bases and J by 5 bases.

This clonotype was detected only a few times. The rearrangement uses TRBV18 and TRBJ1-1; D possibly corresponds to TRBD1 (5 bases). Germline CDR1 KGHSH, CDR2 LQKENI. This CDR3 spans 13 amino acids. Trimming removed 11 bases from V and 1 base from J, with 14 bases in between. The CDR3 sequence: CAGTGGGNTEAFF. In DNA, the CDR3 is TGTGCCGGCACTGGGGGAGGGAACACTGAAGCTTTCTTT.

To note about this clonotype: A read error may be the cause here, since a much bigger clone is one base away. The V call is TRBV29-1, the J call TRBJ2-1; no firm D call. The CDR3 consists of 15 residues. Trimming took 1 base from V and 0 from J, leaving 10 bases between them. Germline assignment: CDR1 SQVTM and CDR2 ANQGSEA. The CDR3 here is CSVEGRPSSYNEQFF. The CDR3 nucleotides are TGCAGCGTTGAAGGGCGGCCAAGCTCCTACAATGAGCAGTTCTTC.